The rows below give T cell receptor beta chains drawn from one sample of a study of blood T cell repertoires in COVID-19. Assay: immunoSEQ multiplex PCR; the TCRdb copy retains only in-frame clones and omits some. The sample has approximately 210,000 clones, roughly 90% seen once; the top ten hold 7.5% to 10%. Sequenced sample: PBMCs or T cells enriched from blood (not recorded which). The source of these receptors is a woman aged 18-29 years who had recovered from COVID-19. Both conserved end residues are part of each CDR3. The order of the fields is J gene, clone size, D gene, V gene, CDR3 protein, CDR3 DNA. A D gene is named only where the DNA matches it firmly. Where a row states a size, it is once, few, many or the class of an expanded clone; other rows omit it.

TRBJ1-2	NA	NA	TRBV2	CASRYGLGGGYTF	TGTGCCAGCAGATACGGACTAGGGGGTGGCTACACCTTC
TRBJ2-2	NA	NA	TRBV5-1	CASSSQYGQNTGELFF	TGCGCCAGCAGCTCACAATACGGACAGAACACCGGGGAGCTGTTTTTT
TRBJ2-5	NA	TRBD1	TRBV30	CAWSKVTGGLETQYF	TGTGCCTGGAGTAAAGTAACAGGGGGCCTGGAGACCCAGTACTTC
TRBJ1-5	NA	NA	TRBV19	CASSTIVTGPSGNQPQHF	TGTGCCAGTAGTACTATCGTTACAGGGCCCTCGGGCAATCAGCCCCAGCATTTT
TRBJ2-5	NA	TRBD2	TRBV14	CASSQVFGGDQETQYF	TGTGCCAGCAGCCAAGTTTTCGGGGGGGACCAAGAGACCCAGTACTTC
TRBJ2-3	NA	NA	TRBV28	CASSLTKQGTDTQYF	TGTGCCAGCAGTTTGACGAAACAGGGCACAGATACGCAGTATTTT
TRBJ1-1	few	NA	TRBV18	CASSPSGRDTEAFF	TGTGCCAGCTCACCCTCCGGGAGGGACACTGAAGCTTTCTTT
TRBJ2-3	NA	TRBD1	TRBV9	CASSVNQGAGTDTQYF	TGTGCCAGCAGCGTTAATCAGGGGGCTGGCACAGATACGCAGTATTTT
TRBJ1-4	NA	TRBD1	TRBV5-6	CASSLVQGDEIEKLFF	TGTGCCAGCAGCTTGGTTCAGGGGGACGAGATTGAAAAACTGTTTTTT
TRBJ1-2	NA	TRBD1	TRBV6-5	CASSSADRTNGYTF	TGTGCCAGCAGCAGCGCGGACAGGACGAATGGCTACACCTTC